This T cell receptor (beta chain) comes out of a study of T cells after yellow fever vaccination (dated by TCRdb to 2018 to 2020). Background for the entire study: The SMART-Seq v4 Ultra Low Input RNA kit was used to prepare libraries from fractions with low cell numbers. To follow T-cell clones before and after primary and booster YFV17D yellow fever vaccination, bulk TCR alpha and beta repertoires were sequenced over time. Bulk PBMC replicates and cell subsets were isolated from blood drawn at multiple timepoints before and after both primary and secondary immunization. The cohort comprised two healthy male donors, one aged 18 to 30 and one aged 30 to 40 years.

The sequencer listed for this sample is Illumina NovaSeq 6000. Synthesis of TCR cDNA relied on 5'RACE template switching, a step that introduced a universal primer site along with unique molecular identifiers. Priming for cDNA synthesis came from both the TCR alpha and TCR beta constant segments. Library amplification used two PCR steps, and the second PCR step added sample barcodes and sequencing adapters. Sequencing of libraries was performed on Illumina HiSeq 2500 (2x100 bp) or NovaSeq (2x150 bp). In the authors' own workflow: MIGEC handled demultiplexing of reads and collapsing into UMI consensus sequences, while MiXCR performed V(D)J alignment. Vaccine-responding clonotypes were identified with edgeR using replicate PBMC samples, with FDR below 0.01 and a log2 fold change above 5 up to day 15 being required. Each bulk clonotype was labeled CD4 or CD8 based on which sequenced repertoire, CD4 or CD8, contained the clonotype at higher abundance. TCRdb reran the public reads through fastp at Q25 and MiXCR, keeping productive beta chains. Every distinct CDR3 protein forms one entry, paired with its most common genes and DNA. The V and J calls here are based on TCRdb, not the publication. For this sample the table gives some 320,000 distinct CDR3 sequences, of which approximately 4.3% were detected only once. The ten largest make up roughly 19% of the sample.

Here is what the overall study found, with its caveats: Compared with the primary T-cell response, the secondary T-cell response was weaker but faster, peaking on day 5 rather than day 15. Computational filtering was required because FACS-sorted repertoires could contain abundant contaminating clonotypes from the bulk population. The study included only a couple of donors, which limits how far the findings can be generalized. A small fraction of clonotypes showed up in both the CD4 and CD8 compartments, probably as a result of convergent recombination. After the booster, most clones that had expanded after primary vaccination were detected again (almost 97% of CD4 and around nine tenths of CD8), suggesting broad maintenance of memory.

For this clonotype: The antigen this receptor binds is unknown. The input lacks base qualities; no much larger clone sits a single base away.

From the germline V gene, CDR1 is SGHTA and CDR2 is FQGNSA. V loses 1 base at its end and J loses 6 bases; junction bases beyond the gene matches: 11. Reading from cysteine to phenylalanine, the CDR3 counts 17 amino acids. The DNA shown is the 51-base CDR3, in frame from base 1. Interpreted using the paper, the treatment or condition label stands for: live attenuated yellow fever vaccine strain. Two biological replicates of bulk PBMCs were collected at each blood-draw timepoint. PBMCs were isolated from peripheral blood using a standard Ficoll-Paque protocol. RNA was extracted with TriZol from bulk PBMCs, CD4 and CD8 fractions, and dextramer-positive and dextramer-negative fractions.

The chain is made from TRBV7-2 and TRBJ1-5; TRBD1 lines up with 8 middle nucleotides. This receptor was taken from a man aged 18 to 30 who received the YFV17D yellow fever vaccine. Sequenced here: PBMCs, sampled 15 days after the yellow fever booster vaccination. The sequenced DNA is TGTGCCAGCAGCTTAGGGTTGGGCAGGGGGCGCGGTCAGCCCCAGCATTTT. This sequence encodes CASSLGLGRGRGQPQHF.